These 22 T cell receptor beta chains share one sample of origin, sequenced in a study of shared clonotypes between healthy human individuals. Clones were sequenced by immunoSEQ multiplex PCR, and TCRdb holds only the in-frame ones, with some missing. Of roughly 570,000 clones detected, about 98% appear once; the ten largest clones hold roughly 0.29%. Naive-designated CD8 cells lacked CD45RO, were positively enriched for CCR7, and omitted terminally differentiated effector memory CD45RA+ cells. Sequencing used naive CD8+ T cells sorted from blood. These receptors were collected from a man between 25 and 39 years old in good health.

This chain uses TRBV5-1 with TRBJ2-1; no clear D. V lost 6 bases to trimming and J lost 6 bases, with 10 bases between them. Germline-derived CDR1 and CDR2 are SGHRS and YFSETQ. This CDR3 has 12 amino acids. CDR3: CASNQDGNEQFF. CDR3 nucleotides: TGCGCCAGCAATCAGGATGGCAATGAGCAGTTCTTC.

The genes are TRBV9 and TRBJ2-1; 12 bases fit TRBD2. CDR1 and CDR2 from the germline V gene are SGDLS and YYNGEE. J was trimmed by 10 bases and V by 3 bases; bases with no gene match: 8. CDR3 length: 15 residues. Here the CDR3 reads CASSGRGTSGPEQFF. In nucleotides, the CDR3 is TGTGCCAGCAGCGGGAGGGGGACTAGCGGGCCCGAGCAGTTCTTC.

The J gene is TRBJ2-5, the V gene TRBV28; 8 nucleotides match TRBD2. V shed 3 bases, J shed 3 bases, and the junction held 3 bases outside the gene matches. The CDR3 consists of 14 residues. Looked up from germline, CDR1 is MDHEN and CDR2 is SYDVKM. The CDR3 region has the DNA TGTGCCAGCAGTTTTGGAGCGGGAGAAGAGACCCAGTACTTC. Protein product: CASSFGAGEETQYF.

This chain connects TRBV7-9 to TRBJ1-3, with 10 nucleotides matching TRBD1. V shed 5 bases and J 0 bases; nucleotides not matched to a gene: 7. Germline V CDR1 and CDR2: SEHNR, FQNEAQ (reference sequence). The length of the CDR3 is 17 residues. The CDR3 loop is CASSPTDRGISGNTIYF. The CDR3, as DNA: TGTGCCAGCAGCCCCACGGACAGGGGGATCTCTGGAAACACCATATATTTT.

The rearrangement joins TRBV7-9 to TRBJ2-7, with D possibly being TRBD1 or TRBD2 (5 bases each). Trimming pared 5 bases from V and 3 bases from J, leaving 14 bases between. The CDR3 runs to 14 residues. Germline V lookup: CDR1 SEHNR, CDR2 FQNEAQ (reference sequence). The CDR3 reads CASSPPTGHYEQYF. CDR3 DNA sequence: TGTGCCAGCAGCCCACCCACGGGGCACTACGAGCAGTACTTC.

CDR3 loop: CSVEGIKTGELFF. CDR3 DNA: TGCAGCGTTGAGGGGATAAAAACCGGGGAGCTGTTTTTT. The genes are TRBV29-1 and TRBJ2-2, with D unclear. Deletions cut 3 bases from V and 5 bases from J, with 10 bases between. This CDR3 has 13 residues. CDR1 and CDR2 from the germline V gene are SQVTM and ANQGSEA.

This chain links TRBV11-2 with TRBJ2-7; D is uncertain. The CDR3 length is 12 residues. Germline lookup yields CDR1 SGHAT and CDR2 FQNNGV. Trimming pared 5 bases from V and 6 bases from J, leaving 11 bases between. CDR3 DNA sequence: TGTGCCAGCAGCGAGGTTTGGACCGAGCAGTACTTC. Its translation is CASSEVWTEQYF.

This rearrangement joins TRBV5-6 to TRBJ2-1, with a tentative D call TRBD2 (6 bases). The CDR3 is made up of 13 amino acids. Germline V CDR1 and CDR2: SGHDT, YYEEEE. V lost 4 bases and J lost 8, with 13 bases in between. The DNA for the CDR3 is TGTGCCAGCAGCATGGGACTTTTGTATGAGCAGTTCTTC. The encoded protein is CASSMGLLYEQFF.

The chain uses TRBV5-8 and TRBJ2-7; the D gene is possibly TRBD1 (5 bases). This CDR3 spans 16 amino acids. V lost 0 bases and J lost 4, with 17 bases in between. Germline V gene lookup returns CDR1 SGHTS and CDR2 YDEGEE. CDR3 loop: CASSLGLQVLWYEQYF. The CDR3 nucleotides are TGTGCCAGCAGCTTGGGATTACAGGTCCTGTGGTACGAGCAGTACTTC.

The chain links TRBV18 to TRBJ1-2; D is possibly TRBD1 (6 bases). This CDR3 is 17 amino acids long. Between the trimmed V and J ends, which lost 1 base and 3 bases, there was a span of 18 bases. Germline CDR1 is KGHSH and CDR2 is LQKENI. The CDR3 nucleotides read TGTGCCAGCTCACCACGCCAGGGGAGGGCTGTCGACTATGGCTACACCTTC. It encodes CASSPRQGRAVDYGYTF.

This clone has just one count. The rearrangement joins TRBV14 to TRBJ1-1; D unresolved. The germline V gene encodes CDR1 SGHDN and CDR2 FVKESK. The length of the CDR3 is 12 residues. Trimming pared 5 bases from V and 8 bases from J, leaving 12 bases between. CDR3 nucleotides: TGTGCCAGCAGCGGGTCAGTCCGAGAAGCTTTCTTT. Its translation is CASSGSVREAFF. The full variable domain, with the rest looked up from reference TRBV14 and TRBJ1-1, is EAGVTQFPSHSVIEKGQTVTLRCDPISGHDNLYWYRRVMGKEIKFLLHFVKESKQDESGMPNNRFLAERTGGTYSTLKVQPAELEDSGVYFCASSGSVREAFFGQGTRLTVV.

This clone has just one count. CDR3 nucleotides: TGTGCCAGCAGTCTGAGGGGGACAGGGGTGGTAAGCTCTGGAAACACCATATATTTT. Translation: CASSLRGTGVVSSGNTIYF. The chain is built from TRBV7-9 and TRBJ1-3; 10 nucleotides line up with TRBD1. The CDR3 has 19 amino acids. Per germline, CDR1 SEHNR and CDR2 FQNEAQ (reference sequence). With V trimmed by 6 bases and J by 0 bases, 14 bases remained unmatched. The variable domain in full, completed from reference TRBV7-9 and TRBJ1-3, reads DTGVSQNPRHKITKRGQNVTFRCDPISEHNRLYWYRQTLGQGPEFLTYFQNEAQLEKSRLLSDRFSAERPKGSFSTLEIQRTEQGDSAMYLCASSLRGTGVVSSGNTIYFGEGSWLTVV.

The chain links TRBV7-9 to TRBJ2-1; 11 bases map to TRBD2. CDR3 length: 16 amino acids. V trimming: 6 bases; J trimming: 9 bases; junction bases outside the gene matches: 13. Germline loops: CDR1 SEHNR, CDR2 FQNEAQ (reference sequence). CDR3 in DNA: TGTGCCAGCAGTCCCTCACTAGCGGGAGTTGGTGGTGAGCAGTTCTTC. This sequence encodes CASSPSLAGVGGEQFF.

The chain couples TRBV20-1 to TRBJ1-2, with D unresolved. The ends were cut back, 3 bases at V and 8 bases at J, with 4 bases in the middle. Looked up from germline, CDR1 is DFQATT and CDR2 is SNEGSKA (reference sequence). The CDR3 sequence is 9 residues long. The CDR3: CSASSGYTF. CDR3 bases: TGCAGTGCTAGTTCGGGCTACACCTTC.

This chain links TRBV7-9 with TRBJ2-7; D is possibly TRBD2 (5 bases). Germline lookup yields CDR1 SEHNR and CDR2 FQNEAQ (reference sequence). The V end lost 2 bases, the J end lost 0 bases, and 14 bases lay between the germline ends. CDR3 length: 16 residues. CDR3 sequence (DNA): TGTGCCAGCAGCTTAACGGCTAGCACAATCTCCTACGAGCAGTACTTC. The encoded protein is CASSLTASTISYEQYF.

The chain uses TRBV9 and TRBJ1-5; 7 nucleotides line up with TRBD1. Germline V CDR1 and CDR2: SGDLS, YYNGEE. The CDR3 has 14 residues. The trim removed 0 bases at V and 5 bases at J, leaving 2 bases unmatched. The CDR3 sequence is CASSVDRGDQPQHF. Written as DNA, the CDR3 is TGTGCCAGCAGCGTAGACAGGGGTGATCAGCCCCAGCATTTT.

The CDR3 loop reads CASSLGDEEQFF. CDR3 DNA: TGTGCCAGCAGCTTAGGTGACGAAGAGCAGTTCTTC. The chain combines TRBV7-9 with TRBJ2-1; no definite D call. Per germline, CDR1 SEHNR and CDR2 FQNEAQ (reference sequence). The CDR3 covers 12 residues. Trimming took 1 base from V and 10 from J, leaving 8 bases between them.

The V gene is TRBV5-6, the J gene TRBJ1-5, with 10 bases fitting TRBD1. The V gene's germline CDR1 is SGHDT and CDR2 YYEEEE. The CDR3 has 17 residues. V was pared by 0 bases and J by 4 bases, with 7 bases of the junction left unmatched. In nucleotides, the CDR3 is TGTGCCAGCAGCTTGGGGACAGGGGGAACGGTAAATCAGCCCCAGCATTTT. This codes for CASSLGTGGTVNQPQHF.

Regarding this clone: Compared with germline, one end of the junction differs, possibly owing to a read error. CDR3 DNA: TGTGCTAGCAGCGGAAGGGGACAGGGGAATGGGGAGACCCAGTACTTC. Translating gives CASSGRGQGNGETQYF. This sequence joins TRBV7-7 and TRBJ2-5, with 10 bases fitting TRBD1. The CDR3 covers 16 residues. The germline V gene has CDR1 SSHAT and CDR2 FNYEAQ (reference sequence).

J is TRBJ2-1 and V is TRBV10-3; tentative D call: TRBD2 (6 bases). Germline V gene sequence: CDR1 ENHRY, CDR2 SYGVKD. V lost 10 bases to trimming and J lost 8 bases, with 15 bases between them. There are 12 residues in the CDR3. The CDR3 spells CATRLEAHEQFF. DNA of the CDR3: TGTGCCACTCGACTAGAGGCCCATGAGCAGTTCTTC.

The CDR3 DNA reads TGTGCCAGCAGTTTCTCTGAGGTCTACGAGCAGTACTTC. It specifies CASSFSEVYEQYF. The rearrangement joins TRBV27 to TRBJ2-7; the D is unclear. The V and J ends lost 3 bases and 3 bases respectively, with 9 bases between them. The CDR3 runs to 13 residues. Germline V lookup: CDR1 MNHEY, CDR2 SMNVEV (reference sequence).

Only one count was recorded for this clone. The chain uses TRBV13 and TRBJ1-4; D unresolved. The V gene's germline CDR1 is PRHDT and CDR2 FYEKMQ (reference sequence). There are 16 residues in the CDR3. The germline V and J ends were trimmed by 0 bases and 1 base, with 9 bases remaining between them. The CDR3 region is CASSLGLSQTNEKLFF. The CDR3 DNA is TGTGCCAGCAGCTTAGGCCTCAGTCAAACTAATGAAAAACTGTTTTTT.